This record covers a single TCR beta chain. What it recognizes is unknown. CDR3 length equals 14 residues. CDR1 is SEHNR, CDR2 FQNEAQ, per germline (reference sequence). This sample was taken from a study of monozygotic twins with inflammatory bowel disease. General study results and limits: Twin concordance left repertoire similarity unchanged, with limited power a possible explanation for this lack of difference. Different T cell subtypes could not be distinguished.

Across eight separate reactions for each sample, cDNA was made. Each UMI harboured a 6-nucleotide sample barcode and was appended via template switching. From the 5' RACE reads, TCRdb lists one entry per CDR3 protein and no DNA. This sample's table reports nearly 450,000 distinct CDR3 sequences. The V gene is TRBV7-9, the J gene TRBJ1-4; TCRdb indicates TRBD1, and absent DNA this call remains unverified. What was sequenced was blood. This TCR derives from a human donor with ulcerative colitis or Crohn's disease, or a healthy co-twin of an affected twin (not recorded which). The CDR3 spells CASSLKGGDEKLFF.